The 24 T cell receptor beta chains given below trace back to one sample, sequenced in a study of T-cell reconstitution after alpha-beta-depleted transplantation in children. It was with unique molecular identifiers that the TCRbeta library was prepared. Using its own MiXCR run on the PCR reads, TCRdb lists one record per CDR3 protein. This table has hundreds of thousands of distinct CDR3 sequences, about 26% appearing once. The source material was PBMCs, sampled before TCRalphabeta/CD19-depleted stem cell transplant. The receptors here all came from a girl aged 2 to 10 with Fanconi anemia, due to receive a stem cell transplant.

The chain carries TRBV10-3 and TRBJ1-5; TRBD1 might be the D (6 bases). The germline V gene has CDR1 ENHRY and CDR2 SYGVKD. The CDR3 totals 13 residues. V lost 3 bases and J 5 bases, leaving 8 bases between the germline ends. The CDR3 protein is CAISEGGDQPQHF. Here the CDR3 DNA reads TGTGCCATCAGTGAAGGGGGAGATCAGCCCCAGCATTTT.

This chain links TRBV29-1 with TRBJ2-7, with TRBD2 matching over 13 bases. Germline V CDR1 and CDR2: SQVTM, ANQGSEA. The CDR3 runs to 15 residues. Germline trimming cut 4 bases from V and 4 bases from J; bases unmatched to any gene: 7. CDR3 in amino acids: CSVAGTSGMSYEQYF. The CDR3 DNA is TGCAGCGTTGCCGGGACTAGCGGGATGTCTTACGAGCAGTACTTC.

This clonotype was observed at least ten times. The chain uses TRBV6-4 and TRBJ2-3; D uncertain. V was trimmed by 3 bases and J by 1 base, leaving 8 bases between them. Germline values: CDR1 MRHNA, CDR2 SNTAGT. There are 14 residues in the CDR3. The CDR3 bases are TGTGCCAGCAGTGAACGAGGCGGCACAGATACGCAGTATTTT. Its protein product is CASSERGGTDTQYF.

This clonotype was observed many times. J is TRBJ1-2 and V is TRBV5-1; D might be TRBD1 (6 bases). Germline CDR1 SGHRS, CDR2 YFSETQ. CDR3 length: 13 amino acids. V gave up 7 bases and J gave up 3 bases, with 13 bases separating them. In nucleotides, the CDR3 is TGCGCCAGCCAACAGGGCCCTGACTATGGCTACACCTTC. This sequence encodes CASQQGPDYGYTF.

Of note for this clonotype: The CDR3 ends on some other residue instead of the conserved phenylalanine or tryptophan, so this is likely a read error. The V call is TRBV20-1, the J call TRBJ2-3; TRBD2 agrees at 10 bases. The CDR3 is made up of 15 amino acids. Germline-derived CDR1 and CDR2 are DFQATT and SNEGSKA (reference sequence). V was pared by 5 bases and J by 8 bases, with 13 bases of the junction left unmatched. CDR3 residues: CSAGPISGGALTQYL. CDR3 coding DNA: TGCAGTGCTGGCCCCATAAGCGGGGGGGCCCTTACGCAGTATCTT.

This clonotype was recorded at least ten times. The V gene is TRBV7-2, the J gene TRBJ2-5; D remains unclear. V lost 1 base to trimming and J lost 0 bases, with 9 bases between them. Germline loops: CDR1 SGHTA, CDR2 FQGNSA. This CDR3 is built from 15 residues. CDR3 loop: CASSLVTPYQETQYF. CDR3 nucleotide sequence: TGTGCCAGCAGCTTAGTAACTCCGTACCAAGAGACCCAGTACTTC.

The chain carries TRBV18 and TRBJ2-1, with no clear D. Germline V gives CDR1 KGHSH, CDR2 LQKENI. There are 14 residues in the CDR3. V shed 1 base and J shed 6 bases, with 10 bases lying between them. The CDR3 DNA reads TGTGCCAGCTCACCACTCAGGTTCAGCAATGAGCAGTTCTTC. This translates into CASSPLRFSNEQFF.

This sequence joins TRBV5-1 and TRBJ2-6; no firm D call. Trimming cost V 0 bases and J 0 bases, with 7 bases left between them. There are 16 residues in the CDR3. CDR1 is SGHRS, CDR2 YFSETQ, per germline. CDR3 protein: CASSLVGRSGANVLTF. CDR3 sequence (DNA): TGCGCCAGCAGCTTGGTAGGGCGCTCTGGGGCCAACGTCCTGACTTTC.

There are many counts of this clonotype. The chain carries TRBV7-9 and TRBJ1-6, with D perhaps TRBD1 (5 bases). This CDR3 is built from 15 residues. Germline V gives CDR1 SEHNR, CDR2 FQNEAQ (reference sequence). V lost 4 bases, J lost 9 bases, and 16 bases lay in between. CDR3 loop: CASSSTGTPGSPLHF. The CDR3 DNA reads as TGTGCCAGCAGCTCTACCGGGACCCCTGGTTCACCCCTCCACTTT.

A few counts support this clonotype. J is TRBJ2-7 and V is TRBV9, with 10 bases lining up with TRBD2. V lost 3 bases to trimming and J lost 0 bases; unmatched junction nucleotides: 3. This CDR3 is 15 amino acids long. Germline assignment: CDR1 SGDLS and CDR2 YYNGEE. Here the CDR3 DNA reads TGTGCCAGCAGCGCTACTAGCGGGGACTCCTACGAGCAGTACTTC. Protein product: CASSATSGDSYEQYF.

This clonotype showed up many times. The chain combines TRBV20-1 with TRBJ2-1; 7 bases align to TRBD2. Germline lookup yields CDR1 DFQATT and CDR2 SNEGSKA (reference sequence). The trim removed 5 bases at V and 5 bases at J, leaving 12 bases unmatched. The CDR3 has 15 amino acids. The CDR3 DNA reads as TGCAGTGCTCGAAGACTAGCTCTGGCCAACAATGAGCAGTTCTTC. Amino acid sequence: CSARRLALANNEQFF.

In its sample, this clonotype was seen many times. V usage is TRBV20-1 and J usage is TRBJ2-7; TRBD2 agrees at 7 bases. The germline V gene has CDR1 DFQATT and CDR2 SNEGSKA (reference sequence). CDR3 length equals 14 residues. The V and J ends lost 4 bases and 2 bases, in that order; junction bases with no gene match: 8. This chain's CDR3 is CSAISGLATYEQYF. CDR3 bases: TGCAGTGCTATTAGCGGGCTTGCAACCTACGAGCAGTACTTC.

The table lists this clonotype with a few counts. The V and J genes are TRBV23-1 and TRBJ2-7; D is ambiguous. TRBV23-1 is given ORF status, its function remaining uncertain. The CDR3 is made up of 17 amino acids. V was cut by 4 bases and J by 3 bases, with 22 bases left in between. This CDR3 reads CASSPPKGKRLDYEQYF. Here the CDR3 DNA reads TGCGCCAGCAGTCCACCAAAGGGAAAAAGACTCGACTACGAGCAGTACTTC.

This clonotype was seen ten or more times. The chain carries TRBV24-1 and TRBJ2-5, with 9 bases lining up with TRBD2. With 0 bases clipped from V and 2 bases from J, the junction kept 9 bases outside the gene matches. Germline V CDR1 and CDR2: KGHDR, SFDVKD. CDR3 size: 18 residues. CDR3 sequence (DNA): TGTGCCACCAGTGATTTGGACCACTGGCTAGCGGGGCAAGAGACCCAGTACTTC. Protein product: CATSDLDHWLAGQETQYF.

This clonotype was recorded once. As DNA, the CDR3 is TGCAGTGCTAGAGAGCCAGAGGGACGAGAGACCCAGTACTTC. Residues: CSAREPEGRETQYF. This chain uses TRBV20-1 with TRBJ2-5; D may be TRBD1 or TRBD2 (5 bases each). CDR3 length: 14 residues. Germline loops: CDR1 DFQATT, CDR2 SNEGSKA (reference sequence). Trimming left V 0 bases short and J 4 bases short, with 12 bases between.

This clonotype appeared many times. The V gene is TRBV12-3 or TRBV12-4, the J gene TRBJ2-1; D may be TRBD2 (6 bases). This CDR3 spans 15 amino acids. Trimming took off 3 bases at V and 0 bases at J, with 9 bases between the two ends. The DNA of the CDR3 is TGTGCCAGCAGTTTCGGACTACTCTCCTACAATGAGCAGTTCTTC. This translates into CASSFGLLSYNEQFF.

The J gene is TRBJ2-1, the V gene TRBV29-1; 8 positions agree with TRBD2. Germline CDR1 and CDR2: SQVTM and ANQGSEA. Trimming cost V 3 bases and J 4 bases; bases outside gene matches: 17. This CDR3 has 18 amino acids. This chain's CDR3 is CSVDLSGPQLADYNEQFF. The CDR3 coding sequence is TGCAGCGTTGATTTGAGCGGCCCACAACTAGCGGATTACAATGAGCAGTTCTTC.

This clonotype was observed many times. The chain is built from TRBV29-1 and TRBJ2-1; 13 positions agree with TRBD2. The V and J ends lost 4 bases and 10 bases, in that order; junction bases with no gene match: 7. This CDR3 spans 14 amino acids. Looked up from germline, CDR1 is SQVTM and CDR2 is ANQGSEA. In DNA, the CDR3 is TGCAGCGTTGCCGGACTAGCGGGAGTTGAAGAGCAGTTCTTC. Protein: CSVAGLAGVEEQFF.

This clonotype came up many times. The chain links TRBV10-3 to TRBJ2-3, with 13 bases matching TRBD2. The CDR3 is 17 residues long. Germline V gives CDR1 ENHRY, CDR2 SYGVKD. The trim removed 6 bases at V and 2 bases at J, leaving 8 bases unmatched. Here the CDR3 reads CAIRQPGLAGPTDTQYF. The CDR3 coding sequence is TGTGCCATCAGACAACCGGGACTAGCGGGGCCCACAGATACGCAGTATTTT.

The chain combines TRBV29-1 with TRBJ2-7, with D possibly being TRBD2 (6 bases). Trimming pared 5 bases from V and 2 bases from J, leaving 16 bases between. CDR3 size: 14 residues. The V gene's germline CDR1 is SQVTM and CDR2 ANQGSEA. The CDR3 loop reads CSVWVRDSAYEQYF. The CDR3 DNA reads as TGCAGCGTTTGGGTCCGGGACTCTGCCTACGAGCAGTACTTC.

This clonotype has at least ten counts. V and J are TRBV4-2 and TRBJ2-1; D possibly corresponds to TRBD2 (6 bases). V was trimmed by 4 bases and J by 4 bases, leaving 17 bases between them. CDR1 is LGHNA and CDR2 is YNFKEQ in the germline V gene. The CDR3 extends over 16 amino acids. The CDR3 DNA reads TGTGCCAGCAGCCTTAAAGCGGGCCTAGAGTACAATGAGCAGTTCTTC. It codes for CASSLKAGLEYNEQFF.

About this clonotype itself: Given a much more abundant clone one base away, this may be a read error. The chain joins TRBV7-6 to TRBJ2-1; D is ambiguous. CDR3 length: 16 amino acids. Germline CDR1 and CDR2: SGHVS and FNYEAQ. CDR3 nucleotide sequence: TGTGGCAGCAGCTTATCCCTCCTCATAACCAACAATGAGCAGTTCTTC. Encoded protein: CGSSLSLLITNNEQFF. Full variable domain (rest looked up from reference TRBV7-6 and TRBJ2-1): GAGVSQSPRYKVTKRGQDVALRCDPISGHVSLYWYRQALGQGPEFLTYFNYEAQQDKSGLPNDRFSAERPEGSISTLTIQRTEQRDSAMYRCGSSLSLLITNNEQFFGPGTRLTVL.

The CDR3 here is CASSPEGLAGFNEQFF. CDR3 DNA: TGTGCCAGCTCACCAGAGGGACTAGCGGGGTTCAATGAGCAGTTCTTC. The rearrangement joins TRBV18 to TRBJ2-1; 13 bases agree with TRBD2. The V segment lost 2 bases and the J segment 6 bases; nucleotides outside the gene matches: 4. This CDR3 is 16 amino acids long. Germline loops: CDR1 KGHSH, CDR2 LQKENI.

The chain links TRBV23-1 to TRBJ2-3; 8 nucleotides line up with TRBD1. TRBV23-1 counts as an open reading frame of uncertain function. V shed 6 bases and J 0 bases; nucleotides not matched to a gene: 11. This CDR3 has 17 residues. CDR3 DNA: TGCGCCAGCAGCCCGGACAGGGAGACGCTCAGCACAGATACGCAGTATTTT. Residues: CASSPDRETLSTDTQYF.